These T cell receptor beta chains were read from a single sample in a study of OX40 agonist ivuxolimab in advanced cancers. The assay was immunoSEQ multiplex PCR, and TCRdb's table has in-frame clones only and misses some. The sample consists of fewer than 70,000 clones, approximately 86% of them appearing once. The sequences come from CD4+ or CD8+ T cells sorted from blood, collected in a trial of the OX40 agonist ivuxolimab. Receptors were obtained from an adult with an advanced solid tumor such as melanoma, head and neck, liver or kidney cancer. Each CDR3 is given with its conserved first and last residue. The order of the fields is V gene, J gene, clone size, D gene, CDR3 protein, CDR3 DNA. D genes are given only for firm matches. Part of the rows lack a size; the others show once, few, many or a class for expanded clones.

>TRBV10-2|TRBJ1-5|few|NA
CASSDSEPQPQHF
TGCGCCAGCAGTGACTCTGAACCCCAGCCCCAGCATTTT
>TRBV4-3|TRBJ1-5|NA|NA
CASSQNRNQPQHF
TGCGCCAGCAGCCAAAACAGGAATCAGCCCCAGCATTTT
>TRBV19|TRBJ2-3|NA|NA
CASRRGGTDTQYF
TGTGCCAGTAGGAGGGGTGGCACAGATACGCAGTATTTT
>TRBV19|TRBJ1-5|NA|NA
CASSIDLGAGNQPQHF
TGTGCCAGTAGTATAGATCTTGGGGCAGGGAATCAGCCCCAGCATTTT
>TRBV4-1|TRBJ2-7|once|NA
CASSQDRPSEQYF
TGCGCCAGCAGCCAAGATCGGCCTAGCGAGCAGTACTTC
>TRBV20-1|TRBJ2-7|few|NA
CSASDAYEQYF
TGCAGTGCTTCGGACGCCTACGAGCAGTACTTC
>TRBV4-3|TRBJ1-5|NA|NA
CASSQDGRINQPQHF
TGCGCCAGCAGCCAAGATGGCAGGATCAATCAGCCCCAGCATTTT
>TRBV5-1|TRBJ1-5|NA|NA
CASSLGLGQPQHF
TGCGCCAGCAGCTTAGGTTTAGGGCAGCCCCAGCATTTT
>TRBV11-2|TRBJ1-2|once|NA
CASSPVASGFGYTF
TGTGCCAGCAGCCCCGTGGCCTCGGGATTTGGCTACACCTTC
>TRBV7-2|TRBJ2-1|NA|NA
CASTLHGLPNEQFF
TGTGCCAGCACCTTACACGGACTGCCAAATGAGCAGTTCTTC
>TRBV4-2|TRBJ1-2|NA|NA
CASSREGEGYTF
TGTGCCAGCAGCCGAGAAGGGGAGGGCTACACCTTC
>TRBV28|TRBJ1-1|NA|NA
CASSLYYRGTEAFF
TGTGCCAGCAGTTTATATTATCGGGGGACTGAAGCTTTCTTT
>TRBV10-3|TRBJ1-2|NA|TRBD1
CAISYTGTGSYGYTF
TGTGCCATCAGCTACACCGGGACAGGGAGCTATGGCTACACCTTC
>TRBV5-1|TRBJ2-4|NA|TRBD1
CASSLQGNPAKNIQYF
TGCGCCAGCAGCTTACAGGGGAACCCGGCCAAAAACATTCAGTACTTC